Listed here are 31 T cell receptor beta chains from one sample, sequenced in a study of blood T cell repertoires in COVID-19 (TCRdb year 2020). The method was the immunoSEQ multiplex PCR assay. The clones in this table, taken by TCRdb from immuneACCESS, are in-frame only. Not every clone is retained; where verified, under half of the shortfall comes from an unresolved V gene, and the cause of the rest is unknown. Here the sample has approximately 500,000 clones; roughly 87% occur a single time. The ten largest clonotypes hold 0.9% of the sample. The specimen was peripheral blood. The source of these receptors is a man aged 18 to 30 with COVID-19, enrolled during active disease.

J is TRBJ2-5 and V is TRBV6-6, with a possible D match to TRBD2 (6 bases). The germline V gene encodes CDR1 MNHNY and CDR2 SVGAGI (reference sequence). The CDR3 length is 13 residues. V lost 6 bases and J 1 base, leaving 9 bases between the germline ends. The CDR3 coding sequence is TGTGCCAGCAGGAGGACTACCCAAGAGACCCAGTACTTC. Translation gives CASRRTTQETQYF.

The chain joins TRBV30 to TRBJ2-2; TRBD2 matches at 8 bases. Germline CDR1 GTSNPN, CDR2 SVGIG (reference sequence). The CDR3 has 14 amino acids. After removal of 3 bases from V and 5 bases from J, the junction contained 5 bases not matched to a gene. CDR3 loop: CAWRNTGGTGELFF. The CDR3 region has the DNA TGTGCCTGGAGGAACACGGGAGGGACCGGGGAGCTGTTTTTT.

The rearrangement uses TRBV12-3 or TRBV12-4 and TRBJ1-2; no reliable D call. The CDR3 is 12 amino acids. V was shortened by 10 bases and J by 4 bases, with 13 bases between the two germline ends. CDR3 sequence: CATLLSPYGYTF. The CDR3 DNA is TGTGCCACCTTGTTAAGCCCCTATGGCTACACCTTC.

The chain is built from TRBV5-1 and TRBJ2-7, with TRBD2 identical over 10 bases. The CDR3 sequence is 14 residues long. V dropped 6 bases and J dropped 2; count of bases not matched to a gene: 5. The germline CDR1 and CDR2 sequences are SGHRS and YFSETQ. As DNA, the CDR3 is TGCGCCAGCAACCCTAGCGGGGGCACCTACGAGCAGTACTTC. It yields the protein CASNPSGGTYEQYF.

The chain combines TRBV28 with TRBJ1-5; no reliable D call. The CDR3 spans 15 residues. Germline V gene lookup returns CDR1 MDHEN and CDR2 SYDVKM. Trimming pared 4 bases from V and 2 bases from J, leaving 12 bases between. CDR3 amino acids: CASSSRGGRNQPQHF. Written as DNA, the CDR3 is TGTGCCAGCAGTTCCCGGGGAGGCCGCAATCAGCCCCAGCATTTT.

The chain joins TRBV9 to TRBJ2-7; perhaps TRBD2 as D (5 bases). Per germline, CDR1 SGDLS and CDR2 YYNGEE. The V end was cut by 0 bases, the J end by 6 bases, with 10 bases between. The CDR3 is 13 amino acids. CDR3: CASSVERVSEQYF. CDR3 DNA sequence: TGTGCCAGCAGCGTAGAGAGGGTCAGCGAGCAGTACTTC.

The rearrangement uses TRBV3-1 (or the pseudogene TRBV3-2) and TRBJ2-7, with TRBD1 matching over 9 bases. J was trimmed by 4 bases and V by 0 bases; bases with no gene match: 7. The germline CDR1 and CDR2 sequences are LGHDT and YNNKEL (reference sequence). This CDR3 has 16 residues. The CDR3 spells CASSQDYGTGTYEQYF. CDR3 DNA sequence: TGTGCCAGCAGCCAAGATTACGGGACAGGGACGTACGAGCAGTACTTC.

V usage is TRBV25-1 and J usage is TRBJ2-1; D is ambiguous. This CDR3 has 14 residues. Germline CDR1 and CDR2: MGHDK and SYGVNS. Trimming took 7 bases from V and 6 from J, leaving 16 bases between them. The CDR3 spells CASTPLGLGNEQFF. CDR3 sequence (DNA): TGTGCCAGCACTCCTCTAGGTTTGGGCAATGAGCAGTTCTTC.

V is TRBV29-1 and J is TRBJ2-3; perhaps TRBD1 as D (6 bases). Trimming shortened V by 6 bases and J by 6 bases, and 19 bases separated the two germline ends. CDR3 length equals 14 residues. Germline CDR1 SQVTM, CDR2 ANQGSEA. CDR3 in DNA: TGCAGCGTCCCCGAGGCAGGGGAGCTTGATACGCAGTATTTT. Protein product: CSVPEAGELDTQYF.

The V call is TRBV11-3, the J call TRBJ2-1; the match to TRBD1 covers 9 bases. The CDR3 length is 16 residues. Germline V gene sequence: CDR1 SGHNT, CDR2 YENEEA. Unmatched junction bases numbered 18, after V lost 6 bases and J lost 12 bases. The CDR3 region is CASRRTQGAPRSGQFF. The DNA of the CDR3 is TGTGCCAGCAGGCGAACACAGGGGGCACCAAGGTCTGGGCAGTTCTTC.

This clone was found many times. V gene TRBV27 combines with J gene TRBJ1-6; D might be TRBD1 (5 bases). This CDR3 spans 14 amino acids. Germline assignment: CDR1 MNHEY and CDR2 SMNVEV (reference sequence). V was clipped by 0 bases and J by 10 bases, with 10 bases between them. The CDR3 DNA reads TGTGCCAGCAGTTTATCGGCAGGGTCATCACCCCTCCACTTT. It translates to CASSLSAGSSPLHF.

V is TRBV28 and J is TRBJ2-1, with D possibly TRBD1 on 6 matching bases. This CDR3 region has 15 residues. Germline CDR1 and CDR2: MDHEN and SYDVKM. With 4 bases removed from V and 2 bases from J, the gap between germline ends came to 12 bases. CDR3 in amino acids: CASSSRGQTYNEQFF. CDR3 bases: TGTGCCAGCAGTTCCCGAGGACAGACCTACAATGAGCAGTTCTTC.

Written as DNA, the CDR3 is TGTGCCAGCAGTGCCCAACTCTATGGCTACACCTTC. This encodes CASSAQLYGYTF. The V call is TRBV2, the J call TRBJ1-2; D unclear. V was pared by 4 bases and J by 4 bases, with 7 bases between. CDR1 and CDR2 from the germline V gene are SNHLY and FYNNEI. This CDR3 spans 12 amino acids.

The chain links TRBV19 to TRBJ2-2, with unresolved D. There are 14 residues in the CDR3. Germline assignment: CDR1 LNHDA and CDR2 SQIVND (reference sequence). V lost 3 bases and J lost 0, with 5 bases in between. The CDR3 DNA sequence: TGTGCCAGTAGTATGTTTACGAACACCGGGGAGCTGTTTTTT. Translating gives CASSMFTNTGELFF.

V gene TRBV6-6 combines with J gene TRBJ2-3, with 7 bases identical to TRBD1. The ends lost 2 bases at V and 0 bases at J; junction bases unmatched: 2. The CDR3 has 15 amino acids. Germline values: CDR1 MNHNY, CDR2 SVGAGI (reference sequence). CDR3 DNA sequence: TGTGCCAGCAGTTACGACAGGGCTAGCACAGATACGCAGTATTTT. It encodes CASSYDRASTDTQYF.

The J gene is TRBJ1-2, the V gene TRBV12-3 or TRBV12-4; D call uncertain. V dropped 7 bases and J dropped 4 bases, with 13 bases sitting between them. This CDR3 is 13 amino acids long. This chain's CDR3 is CASTLVGSYGYTF. The DNA for the CDR3 is TGTGCCAGCACCCTCGTGGGGAGCTATGGCTACACCTTC.

V gene TRBV4-2 combines with J gene TRBJ2-1; 12 bases line up with TRBD2. CDR3 length: 18 residues. CDR1 and CDR2 (germline): LGHNA, YNFKEQ. V was clipped by 4 bases and J by 4 bases; unmatched bases: 11. CDR3 nucleotide sequence: TGTGCCAGCAGCCGACTAGCGGGAGAGGCTCCCGGTTACAATGAGCAGTTCTTC. Its protein is CASSRLAGEAPGYNEQFF.

This sequence joins TRBV5-4 and TRBJ1-1; 9 nucleotides agree with TRBD1. Trimming at V came to 4 bases and at J to 6 bases, leaving 4 bases not matched to a gene. Germline CDR1 and CDR2: SGHNT and YYREEE (reference sequence). This CDR3 region has 13 residues. The CDR3 spells CASSADRGPEAFF. DNA for the CDR3: TGTGCCAGCAGCGCGGACAGGGGCCCTGAAGCTTTCTTT.

The chain employs TRBV7-9 and TRBJ1-1, with TRBD1 as a possible D gene (5 bases). V lost 2 bases to trimming and J lost 4 bases, with 14 bases between them. Germline V gene sequence: CDR1 SEHNR, CDR2 FQNEAQ (reference sequence). This CDR3 comprises 15 residues. CDR3 sequence (DNA): TGTGCCAGCAGCTTAAACCAGGGTTCGTTCACTGAAGCTTTCTTT. Residues: CASSLNQGSFTEAFF.

The rearrangement links TRBV4-2 to TRBJ2-7; perhaps TRBD1 as D (6 bases). V lost 0 bases, J lost 0 bases, and 12 bases lay in between. From germline, CDR1 is LGHNA and CDR2 YNFKEQ. The CDR3 has 16 residues. The CDR3 bases are TGTGCCAGCAGCCAAGAAACAGGGCACAGCTCCTACGAGCAGTACTTC. Amino acids: CASSQETGHSSYEQYF.

The genes are TRBV25-1 and TRBJ1-2; TRBD1 aligns across 7 bases. V shed 1 base, J shed 8 bases, and the junction held 7 bases outside the gene matches. The germline V gene encodes CDR1 MGHDK and CDR2 SYGVNS. The length of the CDR3 is 14 residues. The CDR3 region has the DNA TGTGCCAGCAGTGAATTTCAGGGGGTCGGCGGCTACACCTTC. Translation gives CASSEFQGVGGYTF.

This sequence joins TRBV2 and TRBJ2-2, with 7 bases aligning to TRBD1. Unmatched junction bases numbered 6, after V lost 6 bases and J lost 8 bases. Germline CDR1 is SNHLY and CDR2 is FYNNEI. The CDR3 loop spans 13 amino acids. The CDR3 region has the DNA TGTGCCAGCAGCGCTCAGGGGGTAGGGGAGCTGTTTTTT. Amino acids: CASSAQGVGELFF.

J is TRBJ1-5 and V is TRBV5-8; D not resolved. Per the germline V gene, CDR1 is SGHTS and CDR2 is YDEGEE. The CDR3 is made up of 15 amino acids. Deletions cut 4 bases from V and 3 bases from J, with 14 bases between. The CDR3 is CASSAGRDYNQPQHF. CDR3 bases: TGTGCCAGCAGCGCCGGACGGGATTACAATCAGCCCCAGCATTTT. Supplemented by reference TRBV5-8 and TRBJ1-5, the full variable domain reads EAGVTQSPTHLIKTRGQQATLRCSPISGHTSVYWYQQALGLGLQFLLWYDEGEERNRGNFPPRFSGRQFPNYSSELNVNALELEDSALYLCASSAGRDYNQPQHFGDGTRLSIL.

V gene TRBV5-1 combines with J gene TRBJ2-7, with 8 positions matching TRBD1. The CDR3 totals 15 residues. Germline V lookup: CDR1 SGHRS, CDR2 YFSETQ. V lost 4 bases, J lost 4 bases, and 10 bases stayed unmatched. CDR3 region: CASSRLPGGEYEQYF. The CDR3 bases are TGCGCCAGCAGCCGCCTACCAGGGGGCGAATACGAGCAGTACTTC.

Regarding this clone: Other DNA sequences of this sample code for an identical CDR3. The chain employs TRBV12-3 or TRBV12-4 and TRBJ2-7; D not resolved. This CDR3 is 11 amino acids long. Trimming shortened V by 6 bases and J by 3 bases, and 6 bases separated the two germline ends. This chain's CDR3 is CASSHNYEQYF. CDR3 nucleotides: TGTGCCAGCAGCCACAACTACGAGCAGTACTTC.

The gene calls are TRBV5-1 and TRBJ2-3; perhaps TRBD2 as D (6 bases). The CDR3 loop spans 16 amino acids. Trimming removed 4 bases at V and 1 base at J, with 16 bases between. In germline, CDR1 is SGHRS, CDR2 YFSETQ. The CDR3 loop reads CASSRERGPGTDTQYF. Written as DNA, the CDR3 is TGCGCCAGCAGCCGGGAGAGGGGACCTGGCACAGATACGCAGTATTTT.

The chain links TRBV7-9 to TRBJ2-7; 9 nucleotides match TRBD1. The CDR3 is made up of 13 amino acids. J gave up 10 bases and V 6 bases, and 10 bases lay outside the gene matches. Germline values: CDR1 SEHNR, CDR2 FQNEAQ (reference sequence). CDR3 amino acids: CASSLQGAIRQYF. The CDR3 DNA is TGTGCCAGCAGTTTACAGGGGGCCATCCGCCAGTACTTC. Drawing the rest from reference TRBV7-9 and TRBJ2-7, the complete variable domain is DTGVSQNPRHKITKRGQNVTFRCDPISEHNRLYWYRQTLGQGPEFLTYFQNEAQLEKSRLLSDRFSAERPKGSFSTLEIQRTEQGDSAMYLCASSLQGAIRQYFGPGTRLTVT.

The chain joins TRBV5-1 to TRBJ2-7; 7 nucleotides match TRBD1. Trimming took 6 bases from V and 5 from J; bases not matched to a gene: 8. Germline V gene data show CDR1 as SGHRS and CDR2 as YFSETQ. CDR3 length: 13 amino acids. The CDR3 sequence: CASTSTGSHEQYF. For the CDR3, the DNA is TGCGCCAGCACGTCGACAGGGTCCCACGAGCAGTACTTC. The full variable domain, in which reference TRBV5-1 and TRBJ2-7 provide the parts outside the CDR3, is KAGVTQTPRYLIKTRGQQVTLSCSPISGHRSVSWYQQTPGQGLQFLFEYFSETQRNKGNFPGRFSGRQFSNSRSEMNVSTLELGDSALYLCASTSTGSHEQYFGPGTRLTVT.

This sequence joins TRBV6-5 and TRBJ1-1; 7 bases fit TRBD1. This CDR3 is built from 14 residues. J was trimmed by 7 bases and V by 6 bases; bases with no gene match: 11. Per germline, CDR1 MNHEY and CDR2 SVGAGI. CDR3 protein: CASRPDRVGGEAFF. CDR3 in DNA: TGTGCCAGCAGGCCCGACAGGGTTGGGGGTGAAGCTTTCTTT.

J is TRBJ1-6 and V is TRBV18; 9 nucleotides align to TRBD1. Looked up from germline, CDR1 is KGHSH and CDR2 is LQKENI. This CDR3 spans 16 amino acids. The junction had 6 bases not matched to a gene; V was cut back by 1 base and J by 8 bases. Here the CDR3 reads CASSPLRQGGDSPLHF. As DNA, the CDR3 is TGTGCCAGCTCACCACTAAGACAGGGGGGGGATTCACCCCTCCACTTT.

This rearrangement joins TRBV7-9 to TRBJ2-7, with 7 bases lining up with TRBD2. This CDR3 has 14 amino acids. The V gene's germline CDR1 is SEHNR and CDR2 FQNEAQ (reference sequence). The junction had 6 bases not matched to a gene; V was cut back by 4 bases and J by 3 bases. The CDR3 protein is CASSSTSARYEQYF. In DNA form, the CDR3 reads TGTGCCAGCAGCTCTACTAGCGCGCGCTACGAGCAGTACTTC.